This entry lists 18 T cell receptor beta chains sequenced from one sample in a study of shared clonotypes between healthy human individuals. The table came from immunoSEQ multiplex PCR; TCRdb's copy has only in-frame clones and leaves some out. The sample has around 1.6 million clones; about 98% are singletons. Sequencing input: naive CD4+ T cells sorted from blood. Subset given: CD45RA+ positively selected. These receptors originate from a young man in good health.

J is TRBJ1-4 and V is TRBV7-9; D might be TRBD1 (5 bases). V lost 1 base and J lost 7, with 13 bases in between. The germline V gene encodes CDR1 SEHNR and CDR2 FQNEAQ (reference sequence). The CDR3 has 15 residues. The CDR3 loop reads CASSLGSLRGEKLFF. In DNA, the CDR3 is TGTGCCAGCAGCTTAGGGTCCTTGAGGGGTGAAAAACTGTTTTTT.

This chain links TRBV5-1 with TRBJ1-3; possible D gene TRBD1, 5 bases. Trimming stripped 7 bases from V and 0 bases from J, with 14 bases between. The CDR3 contains 15 residues. The V gene's germline CDR1 is SGHRS and CDR2 YFSETQ. This CDR3 reads CASAQGPGSGNTIYF. DNA of the CDR3: TGCGCCAGCGCGCAGGGACCGGGCTCTGGAAACACCATATATTTT.

The rearrangement joins TRBV11-2 to TRBJ2-5; unclear D gene. Germline CDR1 reads SGHAT; CDR2 reads FQNNGV. Trimming cost V 4 bases and J 5 bases, with 20 bases left between them. The CDR3 length is 16 residues. The CDR3 region has the DNA TGTGCCAGCAGCTCACGACCCCCGGAACTCGGGGAGACCCAGTACTTC. It yields the protein CASSSRPPELGETQYF.

Details on this clone: The sample contains more than one DNA sequence encoding this CDR3. This chain uses TRBV9 with TRBJ2-2; 10 positions match TRBD1. Per the germline V gene, CDR1 is SGDLS and CDR2 is YYNGEE. This CDR3 spans 16 amino acids. J gave up 5 bases and V 0 bases, and 4 bases lay outside the gene matches. CDR3 amino acids: CASSVGGTGVTGELFF. Here the CDR3 DNA reads TGTGCCAGCAGCGTAGGTGGGACAGGGGTAACCGGGGAGCTGTTTTTT.

The chain is built from TRBV9 and TRBJ2-7; D gene unclear. Trimming pared 4 bases from V and 6 bases from J, leaving 29 bases between. This CDR3 has 18 residues. Germline-derived CDR1 and CDR2 are SGDLS and YYNGEE. CDR3 sequence: CASSPSKGSGLWVGEQYF. The DNA of the CDR3 is TGTGCCAGCAGCCCAAGCAAAGGATCCGGGCTATGGGTCGGCGAGCAGTACTTC.

This rearrangement joins TRBV10-3 to TRBJ2-2; D gene unclear. The CDR3 consists of 17 residues. Per the germline V gene, CDR1 is ENHRY and CDR2 is SYGVKD. V gave up 0 bases and J gave up 3 bases, with 14 bases separating them. The CDR3 here is CAISESAAVGYTGELFF. The CDR3 bases are TGTGCCATCAGTGAGTCGGCGGCGGTCGGGTACACCGGGGAGCTGTTTTTT.

This chain uses TRBV15 with TRBJ1-2; 7 nucleotides align to TRBD1. The CDR3 has 13 residues. V lost 5 bases, J lost 8 bases, and 8 bases stayed unmatched. CDR1 LNHNV and CDR2 YYDKDF come from the germline V gene (reference sequence). The CDR3 loop reads CATSAARGGGYTF. DNA of the CDR3: TGTGCCACCAGCGCTGCCAGGGGGGGCGGCTACACCTTC.

The rearrangement joins TRBV4-1 to TRBJ2-2, with TRBD2 matching 12 bases. Germline CDR1 MGHRA, CDR2 YSYEKL. V lost 0 bases, J lost 7 bases, and 6 bases stayed unmatched. The CDR3 runs 17 residues. This CDR3 is CASSQERLAGVLGELFF. The CDR3 DNA reads TGCGCCAGCAGCCAAGAACGACTAGCGGGAGTACTCGGGGAGCTGTTTTTT.

This chain connects TRBV29-1 to TRBJ2-7, with TRBD1 as a possible D gene (6 bases). Germline loops: CDR1 SQVTM, CDR2 ANQGSEA. The CDR3 consists of 14 residues. The V gene lost 4 bases and the J gene lost 0 bases, with 13 bases spanning the gap. The CDR3 DNA is TGCAGCGTTGGAGGGACACCTAGCTCCTACGAGCAGTACTTC. It codes for CSVGGTPSSYEQYF.

The V gene is TRBV18, the J gene TRBJ2-3, with 7 bases aligning to TRBD1. Germline assignment: CDR1 KGHSH and CDR2 LQKENI. CDR3 size: 15 residues. J lost 2 bases, V lost 2 bases, and 4 bases had no gene match. DNA of the CDR3: TGTGCCAGCTCACCATTACAGGGGACCACAGATACGCAGTATTTT. This codes for CASSPLQGTTDTQYF.

This chain's CDR3 is CASGEGLATDTQYF. The CDR3 DNA follows: TGTGCCAGCGGGGAGGGACTAGCGACAGATACGCAGTATTTT. The J gene is TRBJ2-3, the V gene TRBV2, with TRBD2 identical over 10 bases. The V and J ends lost 8 bases and 3 bases, in that order; junction bases with no gene match: 5. CDR3 length: 14 amino acids. Looked up from germline, CDR1 is SNHLY and CDR2 is FYNNEI.

The chain carries TRBV7-9 and TRBJ2-7; D might be TRBD2 (5 bases). V was trimmed by 6 bases and J by 1 base, leaving 10 bases between them. CDR1 and CDR2 from the germline V gene are SEHNR and FQNEAQ (reference sequence). The CDR3 extends over 13 amino acids. As DNA, the CDR3 is TGTGCCAGCAGTTTCGAGGGTTCCTACGAGCAGTACTTC. Protein sequence: CASSFEGSYEQYF.

This rearrangement joins TRBV6-1 to TRBJ1-4; 7 positions agree with TRBD1. Germline V gives CDR1 MNHNS, CDR2 SASEGT. J gave up 3 bases and V 3 bases, and 4 bases lay outside the gene matches. There are 15 residues in the CDR3. CDR3: CASSDTGAPNEKLFF. The CDR3 DNA follows: TGTGCCAGCAGTGACACAGGGGCCCCTAATGAAAAACTGTTTTTT.

This rearrangement joins TRBV7-6 to TRBJ2-5, with 12 positions matching TRBD1. The CDR3 is 15 amino acids. Germline V CDR1 and CDR2: SGHVS, FNYEAQ. The V segment lost 6 bases and the J segment 5 bases; nucleotides outside the gene matches: 7. The DNA of the CDR3 is TGTGCCAGCAGTTTCGGGACAGGGGGCCTGGAGACCCAGTACTTC. Translating gives CASSFGTGGLETQYF.

V usage is TRBV10-3 and J usage is TRBJ1-2; D not certain. Trimming stripped 7 bases from V and 3 bases from J, with 18 bases between. There are 15 residues in the CDR3. Germline V gene data show CDR1 as ENHRY and CDR2 as SYGVKD. The CDR3 DNA reads TGTGCCATCACCCAAAACGGTGACGGGGACTATGGCTACACCTTC. Protein sequence: CAITQNGDGDYGYTF.

The chain links TRBV29-1 to TRBJ2-5; 9 nucleotides align to TRBD1. From germline, CDR1 is SQVTM and CDR2 ANQGSEA. This CDR3 comprises 12 residues. The V and J ends lost 8 bases and 5 bases, in that order; junction bases with no gene match: 6. CDR3 nucleotides: TGCAGCATCTTACAGGGGGCGGAGACCCAGTACTTC. It translates to CSILQGAETQYF.

The V gene is TRBV5-1, the J gene TRBJ1-5; 9 bases are shared with TRBD1. Losses at the gene ends were 5 bases for V and 6 bases for J; bases not matched to a gene: 15. The germline V gene encodes CDR1 SGHRS and CDR2 YFSETQ. The CDR3 is made up of 17 amino acids. The DNA for the CDR3 is TGCGCCAGCAGTCCGGGGTTCAGGGACAGGGCAACTCAGCCCCAGCATTTT. It specifies CASSPGFRDRATQPQHF.

This chain joins TRBV9 and TRBJ1-3; no reliable D call. V lost 3 bases and J lost 4, with 14 bases in between. The CDR3 is 15 residues long. Germline CDR1 and CDR2: SGDLS and YYNGEE. CDR3 region: CASSAPSGFGNTIYF. As DNA, the CDR3 is TGTGCCAGCAGCGCTCCTTCAGGCTTCGGAAACACCATATATTTT.